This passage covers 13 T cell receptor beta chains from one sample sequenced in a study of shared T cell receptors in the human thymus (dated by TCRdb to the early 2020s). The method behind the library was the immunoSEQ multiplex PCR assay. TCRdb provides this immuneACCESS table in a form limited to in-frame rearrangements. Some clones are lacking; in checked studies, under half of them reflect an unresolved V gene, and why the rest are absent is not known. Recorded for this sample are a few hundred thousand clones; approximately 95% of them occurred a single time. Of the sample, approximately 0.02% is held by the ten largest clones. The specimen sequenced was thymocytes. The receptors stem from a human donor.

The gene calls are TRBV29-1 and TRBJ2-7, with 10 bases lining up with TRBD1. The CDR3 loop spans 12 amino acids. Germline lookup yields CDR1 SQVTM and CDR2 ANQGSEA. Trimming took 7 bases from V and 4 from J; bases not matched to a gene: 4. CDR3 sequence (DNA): TGCAGCGCCGGACAGGGGGAATACGAGCAGTACTTC. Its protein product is CSAGQGEYEQYF.

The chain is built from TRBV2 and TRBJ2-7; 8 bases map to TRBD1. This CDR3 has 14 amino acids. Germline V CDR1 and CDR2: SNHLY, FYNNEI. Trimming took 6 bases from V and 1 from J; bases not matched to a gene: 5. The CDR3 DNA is TGTGCCAGCAGGAAGACAGGGGAATCCTACGAGCAGTACTTC. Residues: CASRKTGESYEQYF.

The CDR3 DNA sequence: TGTGCCAGCAGTGAATCATGGGGCAACTATGGCTACACCTTC. It is translated as CASSESWGNYGYTF. V gene TRBV25-1 combines with J gene TRBJ1-2, with D maybe TRBD1 (5 bases). The CDR3 spans 14 residues. The V end was cut by 1 base, the J end by 2 bases, with 8 bases between. Looked up from germline, CDR1 is MGHDK and CDR2 is SYGVNS.

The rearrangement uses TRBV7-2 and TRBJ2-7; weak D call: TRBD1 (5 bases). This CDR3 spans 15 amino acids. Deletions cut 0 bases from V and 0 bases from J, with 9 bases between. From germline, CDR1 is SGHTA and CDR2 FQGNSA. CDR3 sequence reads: CASSLADTSSYEQYF. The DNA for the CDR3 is TGTGCCAGCAGCTTAGCGGACACTTCCTCCTACGAGCAGTACTTC.

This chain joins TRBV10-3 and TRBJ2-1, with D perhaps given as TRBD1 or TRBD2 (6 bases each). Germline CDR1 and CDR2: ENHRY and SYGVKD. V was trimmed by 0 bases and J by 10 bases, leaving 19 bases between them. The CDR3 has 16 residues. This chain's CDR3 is CAISESETRGWDEQFF. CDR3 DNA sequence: TGTGCCATCAGTGAGTCGGAGACTAGGGGGTGGGACGAGCAGTTCTTC.

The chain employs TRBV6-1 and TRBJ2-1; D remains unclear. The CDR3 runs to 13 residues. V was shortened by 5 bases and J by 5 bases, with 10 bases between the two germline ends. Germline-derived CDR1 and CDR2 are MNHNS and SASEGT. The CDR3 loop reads CASSLSCHNEQFF. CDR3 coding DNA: TGTGCCAGCAGTCTTAGCTGCCACAATGAGCAGTTCTTC.

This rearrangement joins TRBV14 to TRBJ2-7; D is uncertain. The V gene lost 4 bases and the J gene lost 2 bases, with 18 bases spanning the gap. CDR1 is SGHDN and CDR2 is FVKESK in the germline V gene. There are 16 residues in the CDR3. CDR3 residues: CASSPRTQPRAYEQYF. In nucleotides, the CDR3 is TGTGCCAGCAGCCCCCGCACACAACCCAGAGCCTACGAGCAGTACTTC.

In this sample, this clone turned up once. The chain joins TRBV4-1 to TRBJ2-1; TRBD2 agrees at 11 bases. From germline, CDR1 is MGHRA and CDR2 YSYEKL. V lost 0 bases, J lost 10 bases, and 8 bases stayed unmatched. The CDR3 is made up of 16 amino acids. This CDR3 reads CASSQERLAGGYEQFF. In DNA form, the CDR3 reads TGCGCCAGCAGCCAAGAAAGGCTAGCGGGAGGTTACGAGCAGTTCTTC.

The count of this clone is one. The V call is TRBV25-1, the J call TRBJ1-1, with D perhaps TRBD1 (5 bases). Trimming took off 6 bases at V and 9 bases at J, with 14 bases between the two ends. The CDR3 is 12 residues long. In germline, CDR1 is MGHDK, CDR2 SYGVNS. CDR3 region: CASRVPPGKAFF. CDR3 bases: TGTGCCAGCAGGGTCCCCCCAGGGAAAGCTTTCTTT. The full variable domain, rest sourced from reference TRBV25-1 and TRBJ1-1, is EADIYQTPRYLVIGTGKKITLECSQTMGHDKMYWYQQDPGMELHLIHYSYGVNSTEKGDLSSESTVSRIRTEHFPLTLESARPSHTSQYLCASRVPPGKAFFGQGTRLTVV.

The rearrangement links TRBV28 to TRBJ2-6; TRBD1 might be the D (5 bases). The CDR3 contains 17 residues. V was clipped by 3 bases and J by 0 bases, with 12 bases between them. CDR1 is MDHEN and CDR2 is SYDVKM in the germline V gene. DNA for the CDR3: TGTGCCAGCAGTTTCCGACAGCCATTCTCTGGGGCCAACGTCCTGACTTTC. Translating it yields CASSFRQPFSGANVLTF.

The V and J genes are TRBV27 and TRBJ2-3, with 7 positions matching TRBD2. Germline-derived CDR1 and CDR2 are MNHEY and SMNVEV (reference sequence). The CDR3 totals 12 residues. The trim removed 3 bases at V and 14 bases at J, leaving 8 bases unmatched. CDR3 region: CASSFLGRAVYF. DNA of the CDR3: TGTGCCAGCAGTTTCCTAGGGAGGGCCGTGTATTTT.

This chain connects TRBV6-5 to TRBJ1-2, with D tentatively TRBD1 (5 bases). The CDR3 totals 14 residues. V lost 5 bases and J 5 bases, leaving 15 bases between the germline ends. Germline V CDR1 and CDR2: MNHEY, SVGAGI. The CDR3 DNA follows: TGTGCCAGCAGTCCTACCGGGGGAGGATATGGCTACACCTTC. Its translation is CASSPTGGGYGYTF.

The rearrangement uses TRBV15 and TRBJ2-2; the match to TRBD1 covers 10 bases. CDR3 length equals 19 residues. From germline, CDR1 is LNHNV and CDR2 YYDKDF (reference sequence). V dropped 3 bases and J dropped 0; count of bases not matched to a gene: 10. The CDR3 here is CATSSRGQGVRSNTGELFF. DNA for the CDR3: TGTGCCACCAGCAGCCGCGGACAGGGGGTACGGTCGAACACCGGGGAGCTGTTTTTT. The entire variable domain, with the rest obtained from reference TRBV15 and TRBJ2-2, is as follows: DAMVIQNPRYQVTQFGKPVTLSCSQTLNHNVMYWYQQKSSQAPKLLFHYYDKDFNNEADTPDNFQSRRPNTSFCFLDIRSPGLGDTAMYLCATSSRGQGVRSNTGELFFGEGSRLTVL.